This record concerns one T cell receptor (beta chain) sequence. The antigen remains undetermined. These data come from a study of post-analysis software for immune sequencing data. Study-level points and caveats: Strong co-clustering by F measure linked samples that shared a preparation batch. TRBV5-6, TRBV5-1 and TRBV20-1 were among roughly 5 TRBV segments more frequent in patients than controls. Compared against controls, patients with multiple sclerosis displayed significantly lower normalized Chao1 diversity.

Unique molecular identifiers were present in the TCR beta cDNA libraries. Yield was around 500,000 cDNA molecules from around 1 to 9.1 million T cells. TCRdb ran MiXCR on the PCR reads and lists one entry per CDR3 protein. The table lists 450,000 to 650,000 distinct CDR3 sequences, 40% to 50% of them singletons. The CDR3 sequence is 14 residues long. The germline CDR1 and CDR2 sequences are LGHDT and YNNKEL (reference sequence). V was pared by 5 bases and J by 0 bases, with 11 bases between. The chain couples TRBV3-1 to TRBJ2-7; D unresolved. Source material: blood. The receptor's source is a girl aged 5-17 years with multiple sclerosis. DNA for the CDR3: TGTGCCAGCAGCTACGCAGGATCCTCCTACGAGCAGTACTTC. It specifies CASSYAGSSYEQYF.